The rows below give T cell receptor beta chains drawn from one sample of a study of CD8+ T cells in alopecia areata. Profiled with immunoSEQ multiplex PCR; TCRdb holds only in-frame clones, not every one. Of roughly 190,000 clones in the sample, approximately 60% were seen once. The source was CD4+ T cells sorted from blood, collected at week 4, from a patient treated with tofacitinib. Receptors originate from a human donor with alopecia areata. The CDR3 runs from the conserved cysteine through the conserved F or W. A D gene is named only where the DNA matches it firmly. Rows may omit the clone size; those that give it use once, few, many or a size class.

J | size | D | V | CDR3 | DNA
TRBJ1-2 | NA | NA | TRBV20-1 | CSASPGSGYTF | TGCAGTGCTAGTCCAGGGTCGGGCTACACCTTC
TRBJ2-3 | NA | TRBD1 | TRBV4-3 | CASSQRTTGERTDTQYF | TGCGCCAGCAGCCAGCGTACTACAGGGGAGAGAACAGATACGCAGTATTTT
TRBJ2-2 | NA | TRBD2 | TRBV29-1 | CSVAGDYSNTGELFF | TGCAGCGTGGCTGGGGACTATTCGAACACCGGGGAGCTGTTTTTT
TRBJ2-2 | NA | TRBD2 | TRBV2 | CASSEGLAGPDGELFF | TGTGCCAGCAGTGAAGGTCTAGCGGGACCTGATGGGGAGCTGTTTTTT
TRBJ1-2 | NA | NA | TRBV27 | CASSLSPGSGGYTF | TGTGCCAGCAGTTTATCGCCCGGGAGTGGCGGCTACACCTTC
TRBJ2-5 | NA | NA | TRBV29-1 | CSGRELGYQETQYF | TGCAGCGGCCGAGAATTAGGGTACCAAGAGACCCAGTACTTC
TRBJ1-3 | NA | NA | TRBV4-3 | CASSQEAGSGNTIYF | TGCGCCAGCAGCCAAGAGGCAGGGTCTGGAAACACCATATATTTT
TRBJ2-3 | NA | TRBD2 | TRBV5-4 | CASSSGLAGGTDTQYF | TGTGCCAGCAGCTCGGGACTAGCGGGAGGGACAGATACGCAGTATTTT
TRBJ2-7 | few | NA | TRBV7-2 | CASFRDSGIKRVQYF | TGTGCCAGCTTTCGGGACTCGGGAATTAAGCGGGTGCAGTACTTC
TRBJ1-4 | NA | NA | TRBV25-1 | CASGTPGTTDEKLFF | TGTGCCAGCGGAACACCGGGGACAACGGATGAAAAACTGTTTTTT
TRBJ2-6 | NA | NA | TRBV9 | CASSPHDRLFSGANVLTF | TGTGCCAGCAGCCCACATGACAGGCTTTTCTCTGGGGCCAACGTCCTGACTTTC
TRBJ1-5 | NA | TRBD1 | TRBV2 | CASSGTGAFQPQHF | TGTGCCAGCTCCGGGACAGGGGCGTTTCAGCCCCAGCATTTT
TRBJ2-5 | NA | NA | TRBV25-1 | CASSEGRVGAQYF | TGTGCCAGCAGTGAAGGGAGAGTAGGTGCCCAGTACTTC
TRBJ2-4 | few | NA | TRBV29-1 | CSVVIGLATIF | TGCAGCGTTGTTATCGGACTGGCAACTATCTTC
TRBJ1-2 | NA | NA | TRBV2 | CASIQSQYTYGYTF | TGTGCCAGCATCCAGTCACAATATACCTATGGCTACACCTTC
TRBJ1-2 | NA | NA | TRBV30 | CAWLRTDAVMGGYTF | TGTGCCTGGCTCCGGACAGATGCCGTAATGGGAGGCTACACCTTC
TRBJ2-5 | NA | TRBD2 | TRBV27 | CASTQSGRGETQYF | TGTGCCAGCACCCAAAGCGGGAGAGGAGAGACCCAGTACTTC
TRBJ1-3 | NA | NA | TRBV7-2 | CASSLVSVSGNTIYF | TGTGCCAGCAGCTTAGTGTCAGTCTCTGGAAACACCATATATTTT
TRBJ2-1 | many | TRBD2 | TRBV15 | CATQARGGINEQFF | TGTGCCACCCAGGCCCGGGGAGGGATCAATGAGCAGTTCTTC
TRBJ2-7 | NA | NA | TRBV7-2 | CASSFPGQSASYEQYF | TGTGCCAGCAGCTTCCCGGGCCAGTCCGCCTCCTACGAGCAGTACTTC
TRBJ2-7 | NA | NA | TRBV29-1 | CSYRARGGGEQYF | TGCAGCTACCGCGCCCGAGGAGGCGGCGAGCAGTACTTC
TRBJ2-3 | NA | NA | TRBV29-1 | CSVTRDTQYF | TGCAGCGTCACCAGGGATACGCAGTATTTT
TRBJ2-7 | few | NA | TRBV7-2 | CASSLGGHSIPYEQYF | TGTGCCAGCAGCTTAGGGGGACACTCAATTCCCTACGAGCAGTACTTC
TRBJ2-7 | NA | NA | TRBV11-2 | CASSSLSSPLDF | TGTGCCAGCAGCTCACTGTCGTCGCCATTGGACTTC
TRBJ2-3 | NA | NA | TRBV29-1 | CSVGAIGGTDTQYF | TGCAGCGTCGGTGCGATTGGCGGCACAGATACGCAGTATTTT
TRBJ1-1 | NA | NA | TRBV25-1 | CASSETGLKAFF | TGTGCCAGCAGTGAAACGGGACTTAAAGCTTTCTTT
TRBJ2-1 | NA | TRBD2 | TRBV6-5 | CASSAGLADAEQFF | TGTGCCAGCAGTGCGGGACTAGCTGACGCTGAGCAGTTCTTC
TRBJ2-1 | NA | TRBD2 | TRBV14 | CASSQLRTSGSLDEQFF | TGTGCCAGCAGCCAGCTCCGGACTAGCGGGAGTTTGGATGAGCAGTTCTTC
TRBJ2-1 | NA | NA | TRBV7-9 | CASSFGTQVYNEQFF | TGTGCCAGCAGCTTCGGGACACAGGTTTACAATGAGCAGTTCTTC
TRBJ1-1 | NA | NA | TRBV29-1 | CSISKQMNTEAFF | TGCAGCATATCGAAACAGATGAACACTGAAGCTTTCTTT
TRBJ2-1 | NA | TRBD2 | TRBV27 | CASSPVRGLAATGQFF | TGTGCCAGCAGTCCGGTTCGGGGACTAGCAGCGACAGGGCAGTTCTTC
TRBJ2-4 | NA | NA | TRBV30 | CAWSVDIQYF | TGTGCCTGGAGTGTAGACATTCAGTACTTC
TRBJ1-1 | NA | NA | TRBV9 | CASSPPLKAFF | TGTGCCAGCAGCCCCCCCCTAAAAGCTTTCTTT
TRBJ1-5 | NA | NA | TRBV30 | CAWGNSNQPQHF | TGTGCCTGGGGGAATAGCAATCAGCCCCAGCATTTT
TRBJ2-1 | few | TRBD1 | TRBV11-2 | CASSLAGQGLDNEQFF | TGTGCCAGCAGCTTAGCAGGACAGGGGCTCGACAATGAGCAGTTCTTC
TRBJ2-7 | NA | NA | TRBV6-1 | CASSDSVEQYF | TGTGCCAGCAGTGATTCGGTCGAGCAGTACTTC
TRBJ2-7 | NA | TRBD2 | TRBV6-5 | CASSGRAGEGYEQYF | TGTGCCAGCAGTGGCCGAGCGGGAGAAGGGTACGAGCAGTACTTC
TRBJ2-5 | NA | NA | TRBV2 | CASSYRVGAFQGTQYF | TGTGCCAGCAGTTACAGGGTGGGGGCTTTTCAAGGGACCCAGTACTTC
TRBJ2-1 | NA | TRBD2 | TRBV30 | CAWDTSGFINEQFF | TGTGCCTGGGACACTAGCGGATTTATCAATGAGCAGTTCTTC
TRBJ2-5 | NA | NA | TRBV18 | CASSPPSETQYF | TGTGCCAGCTCACCACCTAGTGAGACCCAGTACTTC
TRBJ2-7 | NA | NA | TRBV6-6 | CASSSPPSVPEQYF | TGTGCCAGCAGCTCCCCCCCTAGCGTACCCGAGCAGTACTTC
TRBJ2-1 | NA | NA | TRBV15 | CATSRGDGVTYNEQFF | TGTGCCACCAGCAGAGGGGATGGGGTCACCTACAATGAGCAGTTCTTC
TRBJ2-1 | NA | TRBD2 | TRBV6-1 | CASRTSGNGNEQFF | TGTGCCAGCAGGACTAGCGGGAATGGGAATGAGCAGTTCTTC
TRBJ2-1 | few | NA | TRBV29-1 | CSVAVSYNEQFF | TGCAGCGTTGCTGTATCCTACAATGAGCAGTTCTTC
TRBJ1-1 | NA | TRBD1 | TRBV29-1 | CSVVWGQGKFEAFF | TGCAGCGTTGTATGGGGACAGGGGAAGTTTGAAGCTTTCTTT
TRBJ1-1 | NA | NA | TRBV2 | CASSGVAGITEAFF | TGTGCCAGCAGTGGAGTTGCAGGGATCACTGAAGCTTTCTTT
TRBJ2-7 | NA | TRBD2 | TRBV29-1 | CSVETSGSEQYF | TGCAGCGTTGAGACTAGCGGGAGCGAGCAGTACTTC
TRBJ2-1 | NA | TRBD1 | TRBV9 | CASSVGQGSYNEQFF | TGTGCCAGCAGCGTAGGACAGGGATCCTACAATGAGCAGTTCTTC
TRBJ1-5 | NA | NA | TRBV30 | CAWSPSREQPQHF | TGTGCCTGGAGCCCTAGCAGGGAGCAGCCCCAGCATTTT
TRBJ1-2 | NA | NA | TRBV28 | CASRFRDRGGYTF | TGTGCCAGCAGGTTCCGGGACCGGGGTGGCTACACCTTC
TRBJ2-6 | NA | NA | TRBV5-1 | CASREVPSGANVLTF | TGCGCCAGCAGAGAAGTACCCTCTGGGGCCAACGTCCTGACTTTC
TRBJ2-5 | NA | NA | TRBV5-1 | CASSPTLDPRTETQYF | TGCGCCAGCAGCCCGACCCTTGACCCGCGTACGGAGACCCAGTACTTC
TRBJ2-3 | NA | NA | TRBV2 | CASKERLSTDTQYF | TGTGCCAGCAAGGAGCGCCTTAGCACAGATACGCAGTATTTT
TRBJ1-4 | NA | NA | TRBV7-2 | CASSSIATNEKLFF | TGTGCCAGCAGCTCAATTGCAACTAATGAAAAACTGTTTTTT
TRBJ2-5 | NA | NA | TRBV5-1 | CASSSERQETQYF | TGCGCCAGCAGCTCAGAGCGACAAGAGACCCAGTACTTC